Below are 25 T cell receptor beta chains sequenced from a single sample in a study of blood T cell repertoires in COVID-19. Libraries were prepared by immunoSEQ multiplex PCR; TCRdb keeps only in-frame clonotypes and omits some of them. The sample carries around 64,000 clones, 91% recorded once. Sequenced: peripheral blood. The receptors here all came from a human donor in a cohort sampled during active COVID-19.

The V gene is TRBV6-5, the J gene TRBJ1-2; the D gene is possibly TRBD1 (6 bases). Germline CDR1 reads MNHEY; CDR2 reads SVGAGI. CDR3 length: 15 amino acids. Trimming took off 6 bases at V and 5 bases at J, with 19 bases between the two ends. This CDR3 reads CASSKQGVGTYGYTF. The CDR3 DNA follows: TGTGCCAGCAGCAAACAGGGAGTTGGGACATATGGCTACACCTTC.

The V call is TRBV6-5, the J call TRBJ2-3; TRBD1 matches 9 bases. With 4 bases clipped from V and 11 bases from J, the junction kept 4 bases outside the gene matches. The CDR3 is 12 residues long. Germline V CDR1 and CDR2: MNHEY, SVGAGI. CDR3 sequence reads: CASSSKTGGQYF. DNA of the CDR3: TGTGCCAGCAGTTCCAAGACAGGGGGGCAGTATTTT.

The CDR3 loop reads CASSTRRIATGYNEQFF. CDR3 coding DNA: TGTGCCAGTAGCACGAGAAGGATAGCGACTGGGTACAATGAGCAGTTCTTC. The rearrangement joins TRBV19 to TRBJ2-1; possibly TRBD2 for D (5 bases). The germline V and J ends were trimmed by 6 bases and 4 bases, with 22 bases remaining between them. CDR3 size: 17 residues. CDR1 is LNHDA and CDR2 is SQIVND in the germline V gene (reference sequence).

The chain employs TRBV30 and TRBJ2-5; D is perhaps TRBD1 (5 bases). Germline lookup yields CDR1 GTSNPN and CDR2 SVGIG (reference sequence). V was shortened by 1 base and J by 4 bases, with 13 bases between the two germline ends. This CDR3 has 14 residues. In DNA, the CDR3 is TGTGCCTGGAGTGGATCGACAGCACGAGAGACCCAGTACTTC. It codes for CAWSGSTARETQYF.

The CDR3 loop is CASSGVAGATDTQYF. CDR3 bases: TGTGCCTCCTCAGGGGTAGCGGGAGCTACAGATACGCAGTATTTT. This chain connects TRBV19 to TRBJ2-3; 9 nucleotides agree with TRBD2. This CDR3 comprises 15 residues. Germline-derived CDR1 and CDR2 are LNHDA and SQIVND (reference sequence). Losses at the gene ends were 11 bases for V and 3 bases for J; bases not matched to a gene: 12. The variable domain in full, completed from reference TRBV19 and TRBJ2-3, reads DGGITQSPKYLFRKEGQNVTLSCEQNLNHDAMYWYRQDPGQGLRLIYYSQIVNDFQKGDIAEGYSVSREKKESFPLTVTSAQKNPTAFYLCASSGVAGATDTQYFGPGTRLTVL.

This chain joins TRBV7-3 and TRBJ2-7, with TRBD2 identical over 12 bases. The ends lost 3 bases at V and 3 bases at J; junction bases unmatched: 3. Per the germline V gene, CDR1 is SGHTA and CDR2 is FQGTGA. The CDR3 is 15 amino acids. CDR3 sequence: CASSFGLAGFYEQYF. The DNA of the CDR3 is TGTGCCAGCAGCTTCGGACTAGCGGGATTCTACGAGCAGTACTTC. Full variable domain (missing parts from reference TRBV7-3 and TRBJ2-7): GAGVSQTPSNKVTEKGKYVELRCDPISGHTALYWYRQSLGQGPEFLIYFQGTGAADDSGLPNDRFFAVRPEGSVSTLKIQRTERGDSAVYLCASSFGLAGFYEQYFGPGTRLTVT.

The CDR3 bases are TGTGCCAGCAGCCTACAGGGCTACGAGCAGTACTTC. The encoded protein is CASSLQGYEQYF. The chain combines TRBV11-1 with TRBJ2-7; D is perhaps TRBD1 (6 bases). The V gene's germline CDR1 is SGHAT and CDR2 FQDESV (reference sequence). The CDR3 has 12 residues. V lost 5 bases and J lost 3, with 8 bases in between.

V usage is TRBV7-9 and J usage is TRBJ2-7; 9 bases line up with TRBD1. Germline-derived CDR1 and CDR2 are SEHNR and FQNEAQ (reference sequence). This CDR3 comprises 16 residues. V shed 2 bases, J shed 1 base, and the junction held 6 bases outside the gene matches. CDR3 sequence (DNA): TGTGCCAGCAGCTTACAATCGACAGGGGGGTCCTACGAGCAGTACTTC. Translation gives CASSLQSTGGSYEQYF. The whole variable domain, filled in from reference TRBV7-9 and TRBJ2-7, reads DTGVSQNPRHKITKRGQNVTFRCDPISEHNRLYWYRQTLGQGPEFLTYFQNEAQLEKSRLLSDRFSAERPKGSFSTLEIQRTEQGDSAMYLCASSLQSTGGSYEQYFGPGTRLTVT.

The V call is TRBV4-3, the J call TRBJ1-2, with a possible D match to TRBD1 (6 bases). V gave up 4 bases and J gave up 4 bases, with 16 bases separating them. CDR1 and CDR2 from the germline V gene are LGHNA and YSLEER. The CDR3 is made up of 15 amino acids. The CDR3 nucleotides are TGCGCCAGCAGCCCCACAGGGTTTGGTAGCTATGGCTACACCTTC. Protein product: CASSPTGFGSYGYTF.

This clone is a singleton in its sample. The chain employs TRBV5-1 and TRBJ2-1; 10 bases fit TRBD1. There are 15 residues in the CDR3. The V gene's germline CDR1 is SGHRS and CDR2 YFSETQ. The J segment lost 10 bases and the V segment lost 0 bases, leaving 7 bases of the junction unmatched. CDR3 in amino acids: CASSLAGTGVWEQFF. Here the CDR3 DNA reads TGCGCCAGCAGCTTGGCCGGGACAGGGGTTTGGGAGCAGTTCTTC. The full variable domain, with the rest looked up from reference TRBV5-1 and TRBJ2-1, is KAGVTQTPRYLIKTRGQQVTLSCSPISGHRSVSWYQQTPGQGLQFLFEYFSETQRNKGNFPGRFSGRQFSNSRSEMNVSTLELGDSALYLCASSLAGTGVWEQFFGPGTRLTVL.

This clone was detected a few times. The rearrangement uses TRBV10-1 and TRBJ2-7; unclear D gene. Germline V lookup: CDR1 WNHNN, CDR2 SYGVQD (reference sequence). V was pared by 0 bases and J by 7 bases, with 4 bases between. The length of the CDR3 is 11 residues. The DNA for the CDR3 is TGCGCCAGCAGTGAGTCCAGGGAGCAGTACTTC. It codes for CASSESREQYF.

This chain connects TRBV7-9 to TRBJ2-3; 13 bases align to TRBD2. Germline assignment: CDR1 SEHNR and CDR2 FQNEAQ (reference sequence). Unmatched junction bases numbered 1, after V lost 4 bases and J lost 0 bases. CDR3 length: 16 residues. The CDR3 coding sequence is TGTGCCAGCAGCTCGGGACTAGCGGGGAGCACAGATACGCAGTATTTT. It specifies CASSSGLAGSTDTQYF.

The chain recombines TRBV25-1 with TRBJ2-3, with D perhaps matching TRBD2 (5 bases). Looked up from germline, CDR1 is MGHDK and CDR2 is SYGVNS. The CDR3 has 12 amino acids. The V end lost 7 bases, the J end lost 5 bases, and 10 bases lay between the germline ends. The CDR3 here is CASTLEGDTQYF. In DNA form, the CDR3 reads TGTGCCAGCACCCTTGAGGGAGATACGCAGTATTTT.

This chain uses TRBV19 with TRBJ2-1; the D gene is possibly TRBD2 (5 bases). V was pared by 1 base and J by 7 bases, with 8 bases between. The germline V gene encodes CDR1 LNHDA and CDR2 SQIVND (reference sequence). The CDR3 consists of 13 residues. CDR3 residues: CASSIGGFNEQFF. The CDR3 region has the DNA TGTGCCAGTAGTATAGGAGGGTTTAATGAGCAGTTCTTC. Variable domain in full (rest from reference TRBV19 and TRBJ2-1): DGGITQSPKYLFRKEGQNVTLSCEQNLNHDAMYWYRQDPGQGLRLIYYSQIVNDFQKGDIAEGYSVSREKKESFPLTVTSAQKNPTAFYLCASSIGGFNEQFFGPGTRLTVL.

The chain joins TRBV7-8 to TRBJ1-3; D is unresolved. The germline V and J ends were trimmed by 3 bases and 0 bases, with 15 bases remaining between them. Germline V gives CDR1 SGHVS, CDR2 FQNEAQ. The CDR3 extends over 17 amino acids. CDR3: CASSFSGGHSSGNTIYF. In nucleotides, the CDR3 is TGTGCCAGCAGCTTCTCCGGCGGGCATAGCTCTGGAAACACCATATATTTT.

This clone was detected once. The rearrangement uses TRBV15 and TRBJ2-1; 8 bases fit TRBD1. This CDR3 has 14 amino acids. CDR1 and CDR2 (germline): LNHNV, YYDKDF (reference sequence). Unmatched junction bases numbered 3, after V lost 4 bases and J lost 4 bases. CDR3 in amino acids: CATSTGQGYNEQFF. The DNA for the CDR3 is TGTGCCACCAGCACCGGACAGGGATACAATGAGCAGTTCTTC.

This chain links TRBV2 with TRBJ2-7, with TRBD1 matching over 9 bases. J lost 7 bases, V lost 8 bases, and 6 bases had no gene match. From germline, CDR1 is SNHLY and CDR2 FYNNEI. The CDR3 covers 12 residues. CDR3 amino acids: CASCWDREEQYF. The CDR3 nucleotides read TGTGCCAGCTGTTGGGACAGGGAAGAGCAGTACTTC.

This rearrangement joins TRBV24-1 to TRBJ2-1; a weak D match, TRBD1 (5 bases). Deletions cut 4 bases from V and 6 bases from J, with 12 bases between. Germline CDR1 and CDR2: KGHDR and SFDVKD. CDR3 length: 14 residues. CDR3 sequence (DNA): TGTGCCACCAGTGACCCTACAGGTATCAATGAGCAGTTCTTC. Translated, it gives CATSDPTGINEQFF.

The chain links TRBV19 to TRBJ2-4, with a tentative D call TRBD2 (6 bases). The CDR3 is made up of 16 amino acids. Germline V gene data show CDR1 as LNHDA and CDR2 as SQIVND (reference sequence). The V end lost 3 bases, the J end lost 5 bases, and 17 bases lay between the germline ends. Here the CDR3 reads CASSISRGLAENIQYF. CDR3 nucleotide sequence: TGTGCCAGTAGTATCTCCCGGGGGTTGGCCGAAAACATTCAGTACTTC. Full variable domain (rest looked up from reference TRBV19 and TRBJ2-4): DGGITQSPKYLFRKEGQNVTLSCEQNLNHDAMYWYRQDPGQGLRLIYYSQIVNDFQKGDIAEGYSVSREKKESFPLTVTSAQKNPTAFYLCASSISRGLAENIQYFGAGTRLSVL.

J is TRBJ2-2 and V is TRBV5-4, with D maybe TRBD2 (6 bases). The CDR3 contains 15 residues. The germline V and J ends were trimmed by 5 bases and 4 bases, with 15 bases remaining between them. Per the germline V gene, CDR1 is SGHNT and CDR2 is YYREEE (reference sequence). The CDR3 sequence: CASRPRDLGTGELFF. The CDR3 bases are TGTGCCAGCAGGCCGCGGGACTTGGGCACCGGGGAGCTGTTTTTT.

The chain uses TRBV18 and TRBJ2-2, with D tentatively TRBD1 (5 bases). Trimming pared 4 bases from V and 2 bases from J, leaving 17 bases between. CDR3 length: 17 residues. The germline V gene has CDR1 KGHSH and CDR2 LQKENI. This CDR3 reads CASSRQTQNINTGELFF. The CDR3 DNA follows: TGTGCCAGCTCACGACAGACCCAAAATATTAACACCGGGGAGCTGTTTTTT.

The rearrangement joins TRBV28 to TRBJ2-7; D gene uncertain. CDR1 is MDHEN, CDR2 SYDVKM, per germline. The V gene lost 6 bases and the J gene lost 4 bases, with 10 bases spanning the gap. This CDR3 has 12 residues. The CDR3 spells CASSVAPYEQYF. The CDR3 DNA sequence: TGTGCCAGCAGCGTGGCCCCATACGAGCAGTACTTC.

The chain couples TRBV9 to TRBJ2-5; D possibly corresponds to TRBD2 (9 bases). V shed 0 bases and J shed 4 bases, with 19 bases lying between them. This CDR3 spans 17 amino acids. Germline V lookup: CDR1 SGDLS, CDR2 YYNGEE. CDR3 region: CASSVAGGGRAGETQYF. The CDR3 region has the DNA TGTGCCAGCAGCGTAGCAGGGGGCGGGAGGGCCGGAGAGACCCAGTACTTC.

The chain combines TRBV5-1 with TRBJ2-7, with 7 bases identical to TRBD1. Germline V CDR1 and CDR2: SGHRS, YFSETQ. V dropped 0 bases and J dropped 3; count of bases not matched to a gene: 6. This CDR3 spans 15 amino acids. The CDR3 DNA is TGCGCCAGCAGCTTGGGGACAGGCGAGATCTACGAGCAGTACTTC. Translated, it gives CASSLGTGEIYEQYF.

The chain joins TRBV7-8 to TRBJ1-6; 7 bases align to TRBD1. With V trimmed by 5 bases and J by 7 bases, 11 bases remained unmatched. The CDR3 totals 16 residues. CDR1 is SGHVS and CDR2 is FQNEAQ in the germline V gene. CDR3 nucleotide sequence: TGTGCCAGCAGCCCCTTAGCGGTGGACAGGAATTCACCCCTCCACTTT. This encodes CASSPLAVDRNSPLHF.